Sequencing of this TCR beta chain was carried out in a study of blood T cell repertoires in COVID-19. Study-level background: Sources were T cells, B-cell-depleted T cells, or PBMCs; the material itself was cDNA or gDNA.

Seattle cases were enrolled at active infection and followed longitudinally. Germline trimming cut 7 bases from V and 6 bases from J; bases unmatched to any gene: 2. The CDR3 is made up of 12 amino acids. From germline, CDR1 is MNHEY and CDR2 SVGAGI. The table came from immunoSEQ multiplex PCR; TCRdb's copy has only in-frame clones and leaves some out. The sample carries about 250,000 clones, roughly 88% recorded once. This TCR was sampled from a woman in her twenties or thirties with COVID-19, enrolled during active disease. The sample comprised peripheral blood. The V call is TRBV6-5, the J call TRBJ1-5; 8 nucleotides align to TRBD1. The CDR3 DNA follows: TGTGCCAGCACAGGGGGCGGTCAGCCCCAGCATTTT. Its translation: CASTGGGQPQHF.